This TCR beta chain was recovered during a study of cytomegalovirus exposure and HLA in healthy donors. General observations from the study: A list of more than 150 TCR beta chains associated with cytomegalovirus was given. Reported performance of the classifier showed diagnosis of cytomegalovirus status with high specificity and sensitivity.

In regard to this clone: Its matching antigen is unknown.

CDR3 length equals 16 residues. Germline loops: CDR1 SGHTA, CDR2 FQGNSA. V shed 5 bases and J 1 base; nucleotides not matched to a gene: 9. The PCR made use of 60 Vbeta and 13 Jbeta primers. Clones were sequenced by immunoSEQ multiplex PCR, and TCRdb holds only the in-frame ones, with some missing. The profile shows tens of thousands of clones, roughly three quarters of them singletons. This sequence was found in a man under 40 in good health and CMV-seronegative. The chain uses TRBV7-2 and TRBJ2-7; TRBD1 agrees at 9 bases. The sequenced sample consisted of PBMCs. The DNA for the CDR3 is TGTGCCAGCAGCGAAACAGGGGGCGGTGGTTCCTACGAGCAGTACTTC. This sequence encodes CASSETGGGGSYEQYF.